The 30 T cell receptor beta chains in this list originate from one sample, sequenced in a study of Graves' ophthalmopathy and Graves' hyperthyroidism. The sequenced template was RNA, covering the TCR beta CDR3 region. In the first round, RT-PCR was carried out with HTBI primers, and a multiplex PCR formed the second round. TCRdb independently ran MiXCR on the multiplex PCR reads; one entry per CDR3 protein. The sample yields about 600,000 distinct CDR3 sequences, less than 40% seen once. Sequenced sample: peripheral blood or thyroid tissue (not recorded which). The receptor source for this set is an adult man with Graves' hyperthyroidism.

This clonotype was seen a single time. Given a much more abundant clone one base away, this may be a read error. The CDR3 loop reads CSATQPGFNQPRHF. DNA for the CDR3: TGCAGTGCTACCCAACCAGGGTTTAATCAGCCCCGGCATTTT. The rearrangement uses TRBV20-1 and TRBJ1-5; D may be TRBD1 (5 bases). CDR3 length: 14 residues. Germline V gene lookup returns CDR1 DFQATT and CDR2 SNEGSKA (reference sequence).

V gene TRBV7-8 combines with J gene TRBJ2-7, with 7 bases lining up with TRBD1. V gave up 6 bases and J gave up 5 bases; unmatched junction bases: 10. The CDR3 spans 14 residues. Per germline, CDR1 SGHVS and CDR2 FQNEAQ. CDR3 nucleotides: TGTGCCAGCAGGCTACGACAGGGTTGGCACGAGCAGTACTTC. This translates into CASRLRQGWHEQYF.

The chain couples TRBV3-1 to TRBJ2-5; the D gene is possibly TRBD1 (5 bases). This CDR3 has 16 amino acids. Trimming shortened V by 0 bases and J by 0 bases, and 11 bases separated the two germline ends. Germline values: CDR1 LGHDT, CDR2 YNNKEL (reference sequence). This CDR3 reads CASSQDRTSYQETQYF. The CDR3 nucleotides are TGTGCCAGCAGCCAAGATAGGACATCGTACCAAGAGACCCAGTACTTC.

V gene TRBV9 combines with J gene TRBJ1-2; D is perhaps TRBD1 (6 bases). The CDR3 length is 16 residues. Germline V gene data show CDR1 as SGDLS and CDR2 as YYNGEE. Trimming left V 4 bases short and J 0 bases short, with 16 bases between. DNA of the CDR3: TGTGCCAGCAGCTTACAGAGGGGGGGCACTAACTATGGCTACACCTTC. Translated: CASSLQRGGTNYGYTF.

This rearrangement joins TRBV29-1 to TRBJ1-5, with no clear D. The V end was cut by 6 bases, the J end by 5 bases, with 17 bases between. The CDR3 length is 14 residues. The germline V gene encodes CDR1 SQVTM and CDR2 ANQGSEA. The CDR3 here is CSVLTGVLDQPQHF. The CDR3 DNA sequence: TGCAGCGTGCTGACTGGGGTATTGGATCAGCCCCAGCATTTT.

The chain is built from TRBV2 and TRBJ2-7; TRBD2 matches 8 bases. This CDR3 contains 11 residues. From germline, CDR1 is SNHLY and CDR2 FYNNEI. The V gene end was trimmed by 3 bases and the J gene end by 13 bases; junction bases not matched to a gene: 5. The CDR3 region is CASSDRGGQYF. In DNA, the CDR3 is TGTGCCAGCAGTGATCGGGGGGGCCAATACTTC.

Ten or more counts support this clonotype. This chain connects TRBV5-1 to TRBJ1-1; TRBD1 might be the D (5 bases). V was cut by 5 bases and J by 4 bases, with 15 bases left in between. Germline-derived CDR1 and CDR2 are SGHRS and YFSETQ. This CDR3 comprises 14 residues. CDR3 coding DNA: TGCGCCAGCAGGCCCAATTCAGGGAGCACTGAAGCTTTCTTT. It codes for CASRPNSGSTEAFF.

The CDR3 DNA reads TGCAGCGTTGAAGGGCAGGGGGCTGGTTACGAGCAGTACTTC. Translation: CSVEGQGAGYEQYF. J is TRBJ2-7 and V is TRBV29-1; TRBD1 agrees at 8 bases. The junction had 6 bases not matched to a gene; V was cut back by 1 base and J by 4 bases. This CDR3 contains 14 residues. Germline V gene data show CDR1 as SQVTM and CDR2 as ANQGSEA.

The V gene is TRBV24-1, the J gene TRBJ2-5; a weak D match, TRBD1 (6 bases). This CDR3 contains 13 residues. CDR1 and CDR2 from the germline V gene are KGHDR and SFDVKD. The germline V and J ends were trimmed by 6 bases and 2 bases, with 9 bases remaining between them. CDR3 nucleotides: TGTGCCACCAGTACTGGGACACAAGAGACCCAGTACTTC. Its protein product is CATSTGTQETQYF.

V and J are TRBV10-3 and TRBJ2-5; 10 bases are shared with TRBD1. Germline-derived CDR1 and CDR2 are ENHRY and SYGVKD. The CDR3 extends over 12 amino acids. With 0 bases clipped from V and 12 bases from J, the junction kept 1 base outside the gene matches. The CDR3 spells CAISESGTGEYF. The CDR3 region has the DNA TGTGCCATCAGTGAGTCCGGGACAGGGGAGTACTTC.

The V call is TRBV19, the J call TRBJ2-5; D is uncertain. Trimming took 4 bases from V and 11 from J, leaving 17 bases between them. From germline, CDR1 is LNHDA and CDR2 SQIVND (reference sequence). The CDR3 runs to 13 residues. The CDR3 sequence is CASSKGQNNEQYF. The CDR3 DNA reads TGTGCCAGTAGTAAGGGTCAGAACAATGAGCAGTACTTC.

This clonotype occurred many times. The V and J genes are TRBV19 and TRBJ1-1; a weak D match, TRBD1 (6 bases). In germline, CDR1 is LNHDA, CDR2 SQIVND (reference sequence). The CDR3 runs to 15 residues. V lost 6 bases to trimming and J lost 3 bases, with 17 bases between them. DNA for the CDR3: TGTGCCAGTAGGAAAACAGGGCTGGGAGACACTGAAGCTTTCTTT. It specifies CASRKTGLGDTEAFF.

This clonotype was found a few times. The chain carries TRBV12-3 or TRBV12-4 and TRBJ2-1; D is unresolved. This CDR3 comprises 13 residues. V lost 5 bases and J lost 7, with 12 bases in between. CDR3 DNA: TGTGCCAGCAGTAACCATATCGGGAATGAGCAGTTCTTC. This encodes CASSNHIGNEQFF.

This clonotype was detected many times. The chain recombines TRBV7-9 with TRBJ2-5, with 12 bases fitting TRBD1. Germline V gives CDR1 SEHNR, CDR2 FQNEAQ (reference sequence). This CDR3 is 17 amino acids long. V shed 2 bases and J 5 bases; nucleotides not matched to a gene: 9. CDR3 in amino acids: CASSLPEGQGAWETQYF. The DNA of the CDR3 is TGTGCCAGCAGCTTACCGGAGGGACAGGGGGCTTGGGAGACCCAGTACTTC.

The rearrangement joins TRBV7-9 to TRBJ1-1; TRBD1 matches at 10 bases. The germline CDR1 and CDR2 sequences are SEHNR and FQNEAQ (reference sequence). The J segment lost 0 bases and the V segment lost 5 bases, leaving 6 bases of the junction unmatched. The CDR3 is 16 amino acids. The CDR3 protein is CASSRGQGGLNTEAFF. The CDR3 nucleotides read TGTGCCAGCAGCCGAGGACAGGGGGGATTGAACACTGAAGCTTTCTTT.

Many counts were recorded for this clonotype. This chain joins TRBV6-6 and TRBJ1-2; TRBD1 is a possible D gene (5 bases). Germline V gives CDR1 MNHNY, CDR2 SVGAGI (reference sequence). V gave up 8 bases and J gave up 4 bases, with 17 bases separating them. The CDR3 runs to 14 residues. The CDR3, as DNA: TGTGCCAGCCAGTACGAGCAGGGCTTCTATGGCTACACCTTC. Residues: CASQYEQGFYGYTF.

Comment on this clonotype: One junction end disagrees with the germline gene, perhaps due to a read error. The chain carries TRBV5-1 and TRBJ2-2; D is undetermined. The CDR3 length is 16 residues. Germline assignment: CDR1 SGHRS and CDR2 YFSETQ. Here the CDR3 reads CAGSLAGTLATGELFF. The CDR3 DNA follows: TGCGCCGGCAGCTTGGCAGGTACTCTGGCCACCGGGGAGCTGTTTTTT.

This clonotype has a count of ten or more. The DNA for the CDR3 is TGTGCCAGCAGCTTAGGGGCAGGCCTCACCTACGAGCAGTACTTC. Translated, it gives CASSLGAGLTYEQYF. The chain couples TRBV5-4 to TRBJ2-7; a possible D gene is TRBD1 (5 bases). The germline V and J ends were trimmed by 2 bases and 2 bases, with 14 bases remaining between them. This CDR3 has 15 residues. Germline-derived CDR1 and CDR2 are SGHNT and YYREEE (reference sequence).

The rearrangement joins TRBV28 to TRBJ2-3; tentative D call: TRBD1 (5 bases). CDR3 length: 14 amino acids. Trimming took 2 bases from V and 11 from J, leaving 17 bases between them. CDR1 is MDHEN and CDR2 is SYDVKM in the germline V gene. The CDR3 DNA reads as TGTGCCAGCAGTTTAGGACACCTAAGCAATGAGCAGTATTTT. Amino acids: CASSLGHLSNEQYF.

The CDR3 DNA is TGCAGCGTTGAAGATAACCTAGCGAGGGCTTACGAGCAGTACTTC. It is translated as CSVEDNLARAYEQYF. The J gene is TRBJ2-7, the V gene TRBV29-1; possibly TRBD2 for D (6 bases). V was trimmed by 0 bases and J by 4 bases, leaving 16 bases between them. CDR3 length equals 15 residues. CDR1 is SQVTM and CDR2 is ANQGSEA in the germline V gene.

Only a few counts were recorded for this clonotype. The V gene is TRBV6-4, the J gene TRBJ2-7; 7 bases are a match to TRBD1. The CDR3 covers 15 residues. The germline V gene encodes CDR1 MRHNA and CDR2 SNTAGT. With 2 bases clipped from V and 3 bases from J, the junction kept 7 bases outside the gene matches. This CDR3 reads CASSDPRDRDYEQYF. The CDR3 DNA reads TGTGCCAGCAGTGACCCCCGGGACAGAGACTACGAGCAGTACTTC.

V gene TRBV20-1 combines with J gene TRBJ2-7, with 9 bases identical to TRBD1. Germline lookup yields CDR1 DFQATT and CDR2 SNEGSKA (reference sequence). There are 15 residues in the CDR3. V lost 6 bases and J lost 4; bases outside the gene matches: 13. CDR3 region: CSASSPDRGRYEQYF. CDR3 bases: TGCAGTGCCAGCTCACCGGACAGGGGACGATACGAGCAGTACTTC.

On this clonotype itself: One junction end disagrees with the germline gene, perhaps due to a read error. The chain has TRBV4-1 and TRBJ2-5, with TRBD2 matching 9 bases. Germline CDR1 reads MGHRA; CDR2 reads YSYEKL. There are 18 residues in the CDR3. In nucleotides, the CDR3 is TGCGCCAGCAGCCAAGATCTTAGAGCGGGAGGAAACCAAGGGACCCTGTACTTC. Residues: CASSQDLRAGGNQGTLYF.

Only one count was recorded for this clonotype. The chain links TRBV20-1 to TRBJ2-5; TRBD2 matches 9 bases. V shed 2 bases and J 5 bases; nucleotides not matched to a gene: 6. The V gene's germline CDR1 is DFQATT and CDR2 SNEGSKA (reference sequence). The CDR3 totals 14 residues. CDR3 protein: CSARLAGRVETQYF. The CDR3 DNA sequence: TGCAGTGCTAGACTAGCGGGGAGGGTGGAGACCCAGTACTTC.

V is TRBV29-1 and J is TRBJ2-3, with D possibly matching TRBD1 (6 bases). CDR3 size: 14 residues. The V gene's germline CDR1 is SQVTM and CDR2 ANQGSEA. Trimming took off 7 bases at V and 2 bases at J, with 16 bases between the two ends. DNA for the CDR3: TGCAGCGGAACAGGGTCGGGAAACACAGATACGCAGTATTTT. It codes for CSGTGSGNTDTQYF.

This clonotype has ten or more counts. This chain connects TRBV7-2 to TRBJ1-2, with a possible D match to TRBD1 (6 bases). The CDR3 covers 18 residues. Looked up from germline, CDR1 is SGHTA and CDR2 is FQGNSA. Between the trimmed V and J ends, which lost 3 bases and 5 bases, there was a span of 25 bases. DNA for the CDR3: TGTGCCAGCAGCTTCTCCGTCGGGGGCAGGGCTCAGGGGTATGGCTACACCTTC. It yields the protein CASSFSVGGRAQGYGYTF.

Note on this clonotype: A much larger clone differs from this one at a single base, so this may be a read error. The CDR3 nucleotides are TGTGCCAGCAGCCCCCGGGATCCACCCCTCCACTTT. Residues: CASSPRDPPLHF. The rearrangement joins TRBV4-2 to TRBJ1-6; D ambiguous. Trimming took off 4 bases at V and 11 bases at J, with 9 bases between the two ends. This CDR3 comprises 12 residues. Per germline, CDR1 LGHNA and CDR2 YNFKEQ.

The chain links TRBV7-2 to TRBJ2-3, with 9 bases that match TRBD1. The trim removed 5 bases at V and 6 bases at J, leaving 3 bases unmatched. CDR1 SGHTA and CDR2 FQGNSA come from the germline V gene. This CDR3 has 13 residues. CDR3 sequence (DNA): TGTGCCAGCAGCCAAACAGGGGGCGATACGCAGTATTTT. Its protein product is CASSQTGGDTQYF.

This clonotype was picked up many times. J is TRBJ2-5 and V is TRBV10-3; 7 nucleotides line up with TRBD2. This CDR3 region has 16 residues. J lost 4 bases, V lost 4 bases, and 12 bases had no gene match. In germline, CDR1 is ENHRY, CDR2 SYGVKD. The CDR3: CAISGGGGDLRETQYF. CDR3 DNA: TGTGCCATCAGTGGGGGCGGGGGTGACTTGAGAGAGACCCAGTACTTC.

At least ten counts were recorded for this clonotype. The CDR3 here is CSARYLTGQLYGYTF. CDR3 coding DNA: TGCAGTGCTAGGTACCTGACAGGGCAACTCTATGGCTACACCTTC. The rearrangement links TRBV20-1 to TRBJ1-2; 7 nucleotides line up with TRBD1. The J segment lost 4 bases and the V segment lost 3 bases, leaving 11 bases of the junction unmatched. The CDR3 runs to 15 residues. Germline V gives CDR1 DFQATT, CDR2 SNEGSKA (reference sequence).